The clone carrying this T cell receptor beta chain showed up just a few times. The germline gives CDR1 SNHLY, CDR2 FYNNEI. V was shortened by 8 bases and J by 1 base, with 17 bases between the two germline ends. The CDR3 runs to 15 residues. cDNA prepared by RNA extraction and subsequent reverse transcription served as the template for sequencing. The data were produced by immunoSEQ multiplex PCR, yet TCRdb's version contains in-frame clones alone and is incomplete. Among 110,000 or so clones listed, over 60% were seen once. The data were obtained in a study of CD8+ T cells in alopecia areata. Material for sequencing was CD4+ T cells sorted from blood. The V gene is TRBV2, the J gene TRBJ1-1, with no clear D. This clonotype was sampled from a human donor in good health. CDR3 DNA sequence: TGTGCCAGCGGAACCTCACGGGGAAGGAACACTGAAGCTTTCTTT. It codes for CASGTSRGRNTEAFF.